This TCR beta chain was recorded in a study of CD8+ T cells in alopecia areata. It was cDNA, reverse transcribed from extracted RNA, that served as the sequencing template. Only in-frame clones appear in the TCRdb table, and some are missing; sequencing was by immunoSEQ multiplex PCR. Seen here are about 190,000 clones, around 56% observed once, and the top ten hold over 0.55%. CDR1 is MNHEY and CDR2 is SVGAGI in the germline V gene. The CDR3 has 13 amino acids. The V gene lost 8 bases and the J gene lost 0 bases, with 7 bases spanning the gap. Treatment in this sample: oral pan-JAK inhibitor, 5-10 mg twice daily.

This material consisted of CD4+ T cells sorted from blood, taken at week 4, from a patient treated with tofacitinib. This TCR came from a human donor with alopecia areata. The genes are TRBV6-5 and TRBJ1-4; TRBD1 is a possible D gene (5 bases). CDR3: CASSGATNEKLFF. In DNA form, the CDR3 reads TGTGCCAGCTCGGGGGCAACTAATGAAAAACTGTTTTTT.